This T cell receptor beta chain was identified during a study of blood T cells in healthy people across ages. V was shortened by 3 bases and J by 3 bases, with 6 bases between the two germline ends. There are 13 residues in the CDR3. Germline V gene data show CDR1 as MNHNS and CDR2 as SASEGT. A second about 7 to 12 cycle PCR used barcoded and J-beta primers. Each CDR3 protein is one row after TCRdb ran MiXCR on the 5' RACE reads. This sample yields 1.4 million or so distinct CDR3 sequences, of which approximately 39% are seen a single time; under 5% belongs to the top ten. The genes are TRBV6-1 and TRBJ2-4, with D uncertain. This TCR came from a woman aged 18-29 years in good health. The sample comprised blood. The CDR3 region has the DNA TGTGCCAGCAGTGACAGTGACAAAAACATTCAGTACTTC. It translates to CASSDSDKNIQYF.